This is a list of T cell receptor beta chains from one sample in a study of blood T cell repertoires in COVID-19. Clones were read by immunoSEQ multiplex PCR, and TCRdb kept only the in-frame ones, dropping some. The sample yields 95,000 to 110,000 clones, approximately 80% seen once. Sequenced input: peripheral blood. These receptors came from a man aged 60-69 years with acute or convalescent COVID-19. Both conserved end residues are part of each CDR3. A D gene is named only where the DNA matches it firmly. Clone size is not always given. Where it is, it says once, few, many or a class for expanded clones.

V gene	D gene	J gene	clone size	CDR3 protein	CDR3 DNA
TRBV19	TRBD1	TRBJ1-1	.	CASRKPGQGVPNTEAFF	TGTGCCAGTAGGAAACCGGGACAGGGAGTACCGAACACTGAAGCTTTCTTT
TRBV10-3	.	TRBJ1-3	.	CAISDTGVAGNTIYF	TGTGCCATCAGTGACACGGGGGTGGCTGGAAACACCATATATTTT
TRBV15	TRBD1	TRBJ1-5	.	CATSRDRRQGAYQPQHF	TGTGCCACCAGCAGAGACCGTAGGCAGGGGGCTTATCAGCCCCAGCATTTT
TRBV4-3	TRBD1	TRBJ1-1	once	CASSRHRGRDAFF	TGCGCCAGCAGCCGTCACAGGGGGCGCGATGCTTTCTTT
TRBV30	TRBD1	TRBJ2-7	.	CAWSDRGFEQYF	TGTGCCTGGAGTGACAGGGGCTTTGAGCAGTACTTC
TRBV5-4	TRBD2	TRBJ2-3	.	CASSLGGTSGARDTQYF	TGTGCCAGCAGCTTAGGGGGGACTAGCGGGGCCCGCGATACGCAGTATTTT
TRBV5-1	TRBD2	TRBJ2-7	.	CASKRGLGEQYF	TGCGCCAGCAAGCGGGGGCTAGGTGAGCAGTACTTC
TRBV2	.	TRBJ2-1	.	CASRYRDGVYNEQFF	TGTGCCAGCAGATACAGGGATGGGGTCTACAATGAGCAGTTCTTC
TRBV19	TRBD2	TRBJ2-7	.	CASSATGTSGRSEQYF	TGTGCCAGTAGTGCCACCGGGACTAGCGGGAGGAGCGAGCAGTACTTC
TRBV25-1	.	TRBJ1-1	few	CASSDSGRTSFF	TGTGCCAGCAGTGACTCCGGCAGGACTTCTTTCTTT
TRBV3-1/TRBV3-2	.	TRBJ1-2	once	CASSPGDRNYGYTF	TGTGCCAGCAGCCCCGGAGACCGTAACTATGGCTACACCTTC
TRBV28	TRBD1	TRBJ1-6	.	CASTSEGQGSFSPLHF	TGTGCCAGCACCTCGGAGGGACAGGGCAGTTTTTCACCCCTCCACTTT
TRBV24-1	TRBD2	TRBJ2-1	once	CATSDLSPGGPYNEQFF	TGTGCCACCAGTGATTTGTCCCCGGGAGGGCCCTACAATGAGCAGTTCTTC
TRBV29-1	TRBD1	TRBJ1-2	.	CSVESLDRGYGYTF	TGCAGCGTTGAAAGCCTGGACAGGGGCTATGGCTACACCTTC
TRBV6-1	.	TRBJ1-4	few	CASSDVSGGGLGKLFF	TGTGCCAGCAGTGATGTTAGCGGGGGCGGGCTAGGAAAACTGTTTTTT
TRBV4-1	.	TRBJ1-4	once	CASSQGQVEKLFF	TGCGCCAGCAGCCAAGGACAGGTAGAAAAACTGTTTTTT
TRBV10-3	TRBD2	TRBJ2-1	.	CAISESSGLAGGDEQFF	TGTGCCATCAGTGAGTCTTCGGGACTAGCGGGGGGGGATGAGCAGTTCTTC
TRBV3-1/TRBV3-2	TRBD1	TRBJ2-2	few	CATGQGVFNTGELFF	TGTGCCACCGGACAGGGGGTCTTCAACACCGGGGAGCTGTTTTTT
TRBV7-2	.	TRBJ2-7	.	CASSLGASSYYEQYF	TGTGCCAGCAGCTTAGGGGCCAGCTCATACTACGAGCAGTACTTC
TRBV18	TRBD1	TRBJ2-5	.	CASSPLDRGGETQYF	TGTGCCAGCTCACCCCTCGACAGGGGTGGAGAGACCCAGTACTTC
TRBV10-3	.	TRBJ2-5	.	CATRGGQQETQYF	TGTGCCACCAGGGGGGGACAGCAAGAGACCCAGTACTTC
TRBV3-1/TRBV3-2	TRBD1	TRBJ1-6	few	CASSPSPDRTHYNSPLHF	TGTGCCAGCAGCCCCTCCCCGGACAGGACCCACTATAATTCACCCCTCCACTTT
TRBV6-5	.	TRBJ1-1	.	CASSRAGANTEAFF	TGTGCCAGCAGTCGTGCGGGGGCGAACACTGAAGCTTTCTTT
TRBV3-1/TRBV3-2	TRBD2	TRBJ2-7	.	CASSQESRTSGYEQYF	TGTGCCAGCAGCCAAGAGAGTAGGACTAGCGGCTACGAGCAGTACTTC
TRBV6-4	.	TRBJ1-6	.	CAPREGNSPLHF	TGTGCCCCCAGGGAGGGTAATTCACCCCTCCACTTT
TRBV30	.	TRBJ2-1	few	CAWSLGVHNEQFF	TGTGCCTGGAGTTTAGGAGTTCACAATGAGCAGTTCTTC
TRBV29-1	.	TRBJ1-1	.	CSVRGMGMPEAFF	TGCAGCGTCAGGGGTATGGGGATGCCTGAAGCTTTCTTT
TRBV30	.	TRBJ1-1	.	CAWSVKRGSIELGAFF	TGTGCCTGGAGTGTGAAAAGGGGTAGTATAGAGTTGGGAGCTTTCTTT
TRBV3-1/TRBV3-2	TRBD2	TRBJ2-7	.	CASSQGGRRGEQYF	TGTGCCAGCAGCCAAGGCGGGAGAAGGGGCGAGCAGTACTTC
TRBV14	.	TRBJ2-7	.	CASSQGPRVHEQYF	TGTGCCAGCAGCCAGGGGCCCCGCGTGCACGAGCAGTACTTC
TRBV11-1	TRBD1	TRBJ2-3	.	CASSFIDRGRDTQYF	TGTGCCAGCAGCTTCATTGACAGGGGGAGAGATACGCAGTATTTT
TRBV30	.	TRBJ1-4	.	CAWKTAYNEKLFF	TGTGCCTGGAAGACAGCGTATAATGAAAAACTGTTTTTT
TRBV6-4	TRBD2	TRBJ2-1	.	CASSLVAGGRWPSSYNEQFF	TGTGCCAGCAGCCTCGTAGCGGGAGGGAGGTGGCCCAGCTCCTACAATGAGCAGTTCTTC
TRBV6-5	TRBD2	TRBJ2-1	.	CASNLGLAGYNEQFF	TGTGCCAGCAACCTCGGACTAGCGGGATACAATGAGCAGTTCTTC
TRBV21-1	.	TRBJ1-4	.	CASSNTPSRQTTNEKLFF	TGTGCCAGCAGCAACACTCCTTCAAGACAGACAACTAATGAAAAACTGTTTTTT
TRBV29-1	.	TRBJ2-3	.	CSVRGVVTDTQYF	TGCAGCGTTCGCGGGGTAGTCACAGATACGCAGTATTTT
TRBV9	.	TRBJ1-3	.	CASSVAQGSGNTIYF	TGTGCCAGCAGCGTAGCACAGGGCTCTGGAAACACCATATATTTT
TRBV27	TRBD2	TRBJ2-1	.	CASIRLAGRDNEQFF	TGTGCCAGCATCAGACTAGCGGGTCGCGACAATGAGCAGTTCTTC
TRBV19	TRBD1	TRBJ1-2	.	CATWDRLSPYGYTF	TGTGCCACCTGGGACAGACTAAGCCCCTATGGCTACACCTTC